Listed here is a single T cell receptor (beta chain). What it binds is unknown. In TCRdb, the PCR reads were re-called with MiXCR into one record per CDR3 protein. The table shows 40,000 to 45,000 distinct CDR3 sequences, with roughly 21% occurring only once. The sample belongs to a study of molecular identifiers for immune sequencing clone quantification. Findings and caveats of the study: Spiked Jurkat TCR RNA equivalent to one cell reportedly surfaced among approximately 1.1 million naive cells. Over 98% of effector molecules, but under 1% in naive cells, were held by clones with more than 20 RNA copies.

This CDR3 has 11 amino acids. Germline CDR1 reads MNHNS; CDR2 reads SASEGT. Trimming cost V 3 bases and J 12 bases, with 11 bases left between them. With 10%, 30% or 50% of RNA, about 19,000 to 1,000,000 naive CD8 T cells were sequenced. The chain couples TRBV6-1 to TRBJ1-1; the D is unclear. The receptor was derived from a human donor in good health. Some libraries in this study had Jurkat cell RNA spiked in. The source material was naive CD8+ T cells from blood, with Jurkat cell RNA spiked in. Subset of the sample: FACS-sorted CD8+CD4-CCR7+CD45RA+ naive T cells. The CDR3 region is CASSDWAFSFF. CDR3 in DNA: TGTGCCAGCAGTGACTGGGCTTTTTCTTTCTTT.